This entry describes one T cell receptor beta chain. Patients at the Seattle site were enrolled during active infection and followed longitudinally. The sample comes from a study of blood T cell repertoires in COVID-19. In the study overall: Some COVID-19 samples were acute and others convalescent; all came from the United States, Italy and Spain. PBMCs, B-cell-depleted T cells, or T cells were the source of the cDNA or gDNA that made up the material.

In the original workflow: Scientists estimated how many nucleated cells there were by amplifying reference gene primers. Repertoires were generated with immunoSEQ multiplex PCR, while TCRdb's copy carries only in-frame clones and drops some. V and J calls plus clone size are reproduced from that table; the DNA served to infer D and trimming. The data hold roughly 410,000 clones, with around 87% observed a single time. The germline V gene has CDR1 SNHLY and CDR2 FYNNEI. This CDR3 spans 11 amino acids. V was shortened by 6 bases and J by 5 bases, with 7 bases between the two germline ends. The chain employs TRBV2 and TRBJ1-2, with D possibly matching TRBD1 (5 bases). Input material: peripheral blood. The TCR originated in a woman aged 55-69 years with COVID-19, enrolled during active disease. In nucleotides, the CDR3 is TGTGCCAGCAGACAGGATTATGGCTACACCTTC. It codes for CASRQDYGYTF.